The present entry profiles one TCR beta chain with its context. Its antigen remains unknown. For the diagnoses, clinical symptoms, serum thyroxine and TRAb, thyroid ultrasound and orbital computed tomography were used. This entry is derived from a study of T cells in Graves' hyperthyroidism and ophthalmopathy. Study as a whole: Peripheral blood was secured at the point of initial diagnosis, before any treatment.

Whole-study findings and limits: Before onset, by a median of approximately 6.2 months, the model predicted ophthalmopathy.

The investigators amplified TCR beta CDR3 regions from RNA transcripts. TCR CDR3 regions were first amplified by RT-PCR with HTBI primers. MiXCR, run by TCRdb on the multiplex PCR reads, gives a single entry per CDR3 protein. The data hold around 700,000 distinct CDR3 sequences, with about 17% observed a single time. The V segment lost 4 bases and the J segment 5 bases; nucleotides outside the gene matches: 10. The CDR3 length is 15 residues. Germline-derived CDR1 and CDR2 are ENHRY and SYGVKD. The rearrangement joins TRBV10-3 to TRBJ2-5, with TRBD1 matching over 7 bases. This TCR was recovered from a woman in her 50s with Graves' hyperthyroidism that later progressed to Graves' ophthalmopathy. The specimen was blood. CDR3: CAISVYTGDGETQYF. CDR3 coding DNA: TGTGCCATCAGTGTGTACACAGGGGATGGGGAGACCCAGTACTTC.